This T cell receptor (beta chain) derives from a study of identifying expanded T cells in peripheral blood. The V gene's germline CDR1 is LGHNA and CDR2 YSLEER. The CDR3 is 15 residues long. The V gene lost 3 bases and the J gene lost 5 bases, with 16 bases spanning the gap. Only one count was recorded for this clone. Only in-frame clones appear in the TCRdb table, and some are missing; sequencing was by immunoSEQ multiplex PCR. The sample records about 100,000 clones, 80% to 90% being singletons. The V call is TRBV4-3, the J call TRBJ1-1, with D possibly TRBD1 on 6 matching bases. This receptor was identified in a person aged 18 to 69 in good health. The sample consisted of blood. CDR3 sequence reads: CASSHPTGRGTEAFF. The CDR3 DNA follows: TGCGCCAGCAGCCACCCGACGGGCAGGGGTACTGAAGCTTTCTTT.